Given below is one T cell receptor beta chain in context. Profiled with immunoSEQ multiplex PCR; TCRdb holds only in-frame clones, not every one. The sample records some 5,800 clones, roughly 87% being singletons. Described treatment: randomized to nivolumab then ipilimumab (arm A) or the reverse (arm B). No patient had prior DNA-damaging chemotherapy. The data originate from a study of sequential checkpoint blockade in melanoma. Study-wide context: Maintenance nivolumab came after either treatment sequence.

CDR3 length: 16 amino acids. J was trimmed by 4 bases and V by 0 bases; bases with no gene match: 8. The germline V gene encodes CDR1 MNHNY and CDR2 SVGAGI (reference sequence). This chain uses TRBV6-6 with TRBJ1-2, with TRBD1 matching 7 bases. Material: CD8+ T cells sorted from blood (inferred from file names), obtained from a patient given nivolumab and ipilimumab in sequence. The TCR comes from a human donor with melanoma. CDR3 nucleotide sequence: TGTGCCAGCAGTTACTCACCAGGGGGTCTTGTCTATGGCTACACCTTC. It is translated as CASSYSPGGLVYGYTF.